This T cell receptor beta chain was recorded in a study of CD8 T cells in Susac syndrome (dated 2019 in TCRdb). For context, the study as a whole: Whether CD8+ T cell activation and differentiation in Susac syndrome was antigen driven was tested using repertoire sequencing.

The CDR3 has 16 amino acids, counting the end cysteine and phenylalanine. Only the CDR3 DNA is retained, 48 bases long and in frame from the first base. Trimming accounts for 5 bases at V and 3 bases at J, while the number of junction bases matched to no gene is 11. In the germline V gene (reference sequence), CDR1 corresponds to LNHDA and CDR2 to SQIVND. RNA was extracted with the RNeasy kit and roughly 0.45 to 1 ug was reverse transcribed using random hexamers. TCR beta CDR3 regions were amplified with the immunoSEQ multiplex PCR assay covering 54 Vbeta and 13 Jbeta segments. To correct PCR amplification bias, a synthetic template baseline was used for both primer optimization and computational correction. In the source study's methods: Reads were assigned to V, D and J genes according to IMGT and analyzed in immunoSEQ Analyzer, with only productive sequences retained. Clonality was computed as one minus Shannon entropy normalized by log2 of the number of productive unique sequences. Public and private clones were assessed among the 100 most prevalent clones of each patient and control. Clones were defined as Susac-specific when absent from the healthy and MS cohorts, from approximately 1,100 published viral clones and from other ImmuneACCESS disease sequences. Through fastp at Q25 and MiXCR, TCRdb rebuilt clones from the public reads, retaining in-frame beta chains. Entries that share a CDR3 protein sequence are merged under the most common genes and DNA. The V and J calls and clone size come from TCRdb's table, not from the authors' own analysis. The sample table records roughly 170,000 distinct CDR3 sequences; approximately 93% of these occur just once. The ten most abundant clones make up more than 0.08% of the sample.

Peripheral blood CD8+ and CD4+ T cells from healthy donors, Susac syndrome patients and multiple sclerosis patients were profiled by high-throughput TCR beta sequencing. The multiple sclerosis controls were treatment-naive patients who had stable or active relapsing-remitting disease and met the revised McDonald criteria. CD8+ TEMRA cells were enriched by FACS, while bulk CD8+ and CD4+ T cells were purified by magnetic negative isolation. Blood was drawn into EDTA tubes, processed within 24 hours, and PBMCs were isolated by density gradient centrifugation. PBMCs destined for TCR sequencing were cryopreserved in liquid nitrogen and later thawed in a 37 °C water bath. A purity of at least 90% was achieved for sorted or isolated CD4+, CD8+ and CD8+ TEMRA cells. The investigation overall reported the following: The number of individuals in the TCR sequencing and HLA analysis was recognized as being relatively small.

Turning to this clonotype: Its antigen remains unidentified. One base away there is no much larger clone; base qualities are not given.

The sequence came from a human donor with multiple sclerosis. The chain joins TRBV19 to TRBJ2-7, with 9 central nucleotides matching TRBD2. Sequenced input: CD4+ T cells from PBMCs. CDR3 protein: CASSQGFSGGHYEQYF. The DNA sequence is given as TGTGCCAGTAGTCAAGGGTTCAGCGGGGGGCACTACGAGCAGTACTTC.